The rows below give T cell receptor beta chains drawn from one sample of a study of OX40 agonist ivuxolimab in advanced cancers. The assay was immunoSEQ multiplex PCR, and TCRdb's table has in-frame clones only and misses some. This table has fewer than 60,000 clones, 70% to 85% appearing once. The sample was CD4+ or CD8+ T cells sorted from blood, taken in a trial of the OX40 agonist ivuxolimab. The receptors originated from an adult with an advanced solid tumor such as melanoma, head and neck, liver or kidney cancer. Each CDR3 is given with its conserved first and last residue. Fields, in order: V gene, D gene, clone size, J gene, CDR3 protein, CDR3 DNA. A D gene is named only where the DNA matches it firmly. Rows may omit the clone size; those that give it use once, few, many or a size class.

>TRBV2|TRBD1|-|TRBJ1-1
CASSEAGGKTEAFF
TGTGCCAGCAGTGAAGCAGGGGGCAAGACTGAAGCTTTCTTT
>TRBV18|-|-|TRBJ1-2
CASSPLTGRGDYGYTF
TGTGCCAGCTCACCATTGACAGGCCGCGGCGACTATGGCTACACCTTC
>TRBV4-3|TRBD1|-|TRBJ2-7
CASSQERTGRNEQYF
TGCGCCAGCAGCCAAGAGAGGACAGGGCGCAACGAGCAGTACTTC
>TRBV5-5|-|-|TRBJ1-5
CASSYGQGGQPQHF
TGTGCCAGCAGCTATGGCCAGGGCGGTCAGCCCCAGCATTTT
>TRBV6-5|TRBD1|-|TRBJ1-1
CASSYSGGVNTEAFF
TGTGCCAGCAGTTACTCAGGGGGCGTGAACACTGAAGCTTTCTTT
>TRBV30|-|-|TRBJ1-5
CAWSVQPDQPQHF
TGTGCCTGGAGTGTACAGCCAGATCAGCCCCAGCATTTT
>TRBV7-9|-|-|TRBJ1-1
CASSLTGMNTEAFF
TGTGCCAGCAGCTTAACAGGTATGAACACTGAAGCTTTCTTT
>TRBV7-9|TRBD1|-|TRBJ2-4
CASSRTGGWGNIQYF
TGTGCCAGCAGTCGTACAGGGGGCTGGGGAAACATTCAGTACTTC
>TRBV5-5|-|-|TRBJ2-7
CASSYRDGRSYEQYF
TGTGCCAGCAGCTACCGGGACGGACGATCCTACGAGCAGTACTTC
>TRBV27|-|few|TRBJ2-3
CASSKGGTDTQYF
TGTGCCAGCAGCAAGGGGGGCACAGATACGCAGTATTTT
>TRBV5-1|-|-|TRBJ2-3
CASSLPIGRDTQYF
TGCGCCAGCAGCTTGCCCATAGGGCGTGATACGCAGTATTTT
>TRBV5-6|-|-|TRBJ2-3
CASSRAGTDTQYF
TGTGCCAGCAGCCGGGCCGGCACAGATACGCAGTATTTT
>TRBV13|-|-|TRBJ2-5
CASSSPAGLVVGETQYF
TGTGCCAGCAGTTCCCCGGCGGGTCTTGTAGTCGGAGAGACCCAGTACTTC
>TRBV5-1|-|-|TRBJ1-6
CASSFERNSPLHF
TGCGCCAGCAGCTTTGAAAGAAATTCACCCCTCCACTTT
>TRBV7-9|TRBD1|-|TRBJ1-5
CASSSIGGTGEDQPQHF
TGTGCCAGCAGCTCCATAGGGGGGACAGGGGAAGATCAGCCCCAGCATTTT
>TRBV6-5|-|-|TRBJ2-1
CASRTRDNEQFF
TGTGCCAGCAGGACTAGAGACAATGAGCAGTTCTTC
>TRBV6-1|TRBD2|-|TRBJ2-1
CASRPAGAYNEQFF
TGTGCCAGCAGACCAGCGGGGGCGTACAATGAGCAGTTCTTC